Each of the 30 T cell receptor beta chains below was sequenced from the same sample in a study of cytomegalovirus exposure and HLA in healthy donors. Both 60 Vbeta primers and 13 Jbeta primers went into the PCR. Profiling relied on immunoSEQ multiplex PCR, and the TCRdb table lists in-frame clones only, not all of them. The table has some 150,000 clones, around 75% seen once; the top ten hold 7.7%. The material sequenced was PBMCs. The origin of the receptors is a man aged 30 to 39 in good health and CMV-seropositive.

This clone was observed once. The CDR3 here is CASSTSDRLWQYF. In DNA form, the CDR3 reads TGTGCCAGTAGTACATCCGACAGGCTATGGCAGTACTTC. The chain uses TRBV19 and TRBJ2-7; D may be TRBD1 (6 bases). The CDR3 extends over 13 amino acids. Germline assignment: CDR1 LNHDA and CDR2 SQIVND (reference sequence). Trimming stripped 4 bases from V and 9 bases from J, with 16 bases between.

In its sample, this clone was seen once. This chain joins TRBV6-5 and TRBJ1-2; 10 nucleotides match TRBD1. CDR3 length: 13 amino acids. V gave up 6 bases and J gave up 6 bases; unmatched junction bases: 4. Germline V gives CDR1 MNHEY, CDR2 SVGAGI. The CDR3 sequence: CASRPGQGHGYTF. The CDR3 DNA reads TGTGCCAGCAGGCCGGGACAGGGGCATGGCTACACCTTC.

This clone was seen a handful of times. The chain has TRBV19 and TRBJ2-5; TRBD2 matches at 16 bases. J lost 4 bases, V lost 6 bases, and 8 bases had no gene match. The CDR3 loop spans 17 amino acids. Germline CDR1 is LNHDA and CDR2 is SQIVND (reference sequence). The CDR3, as DNA: TGTGCCAGTAGCGGGACTAGCGGGGGGGGAACGGCAGAGACCCAGTACTTC. Protein sequence: CASSGTSGGGTAETQYF.

With respect to this clone: Other DNA sequences in the sample encode the same CDR3. The rearrangement uses TRBV20-1 and TRBJ2-7; D remains ambiguous. Trimming shortened V by 0 bases and J by 3 bases, and 3 bases separated the two germline ends. Germline CDR1 is DFQATT and CDR2 is SNEGSKA (reference sequence). This CDR3 has 11 residues. The CDR3 sequence is CSARDIYEQYF. CDR3 DNA: TGCAGTGCTAGAGACATCTACGAGCAGTACTTC.

This chain connects TRBV12-5 to TRBJ1-5, with unresolved D. V dropped 5 bases and J dropped 3 bases, with 8 bases sitting between them. The CDR3 consists of 13 residues. Germline V gives CDR1 LGHNT, CDR2 FRNRAP. The CDR3 loop reads CASGLQFNQPQHF. The CDR3 DNA sequence: TGTGCTAGTGGTCTACAGTTCAATCAGCCCCAGCATTTT.

The chain carries TRBV2 and TRBJ1-2, with 8 bases fitting TRBD1. The CDR3 consists of 13 residues. CDR1 is SNHLY and CDR2 is FYNNEI in the germline V gene. Germline trimming cut 9 bases from V and 5 bases from J; bases unmatched to any gene: 8. The CDR3 DNA sequence: TGTGCCAGTGGACAGGGCCGTAGGTATGGCTACACCTTC. This sequence encodes CASGQGRRYGYTF.

This clone was observed a handful of times. V usage is TRBV11-1 and J usage is TRBJ2-3, with a possible D match to TRBD1 (6 bases). CDR1 and CDR2 from the germline V gene are SGHAT and FQDESV (reference sequence). V dropped 2 bases and J dropped 0 bases, with 12 bases sitting between them. This CDR3 comprises 16 residues. The CDR3 DNA reads as TGTGCCAGCAGCTTATTCGGGACAACTAGCACAGATACGCAGTATTTT. This gives the protein CASSLFGTTSTDTQYF. The full variable domain, with the rest looked up from reference TRBV11-1 and TRBJ2-3, is EAEVAQSPRYKITEKSQAVAFWCDPISGHATLYWYRQILGQGPELLVQFQDESVVDDSQLPKDRFSAERLKGVDSTLKIQPAELGDSAMYLCASSLFGTTSTDTQYFGPGTRLTVL.

V usage is TRBV5-1 and J usage is TRBJ2-6; 12 bases map to TRBD1. Germline V gives CDR1 SGHRS, CDR2 YFSETQ. Losses at the gene ends were 0 bases for V and 3 bases for J; bases not matched to a gene: 7. This CDR3 is built from 19 residues. The chain's CDR3 is CASSLDGGQGALGANVLTF. In DNA, the CDR3 is TGCGCCAGCAGCTTGGATGGGGGACAGGGGGCTCTTGGGGCCAACGTCCTGACTTTC.

The CDR3 reads CASSYTSGSRDEQFF. The CDR3 nucleotides are TGTGCCAGCAGCTATACTAGCGGGAGTAGGGATGAGCAGTTCTTC. The rearrangement joins TRBV7-6 to TRBJ2-1; 11 bases align to TRBD2. Looked up from germline, CDR1 is SGHVS and CDR2 is FNYEAQ. The ends lost 4 bases at V and 8 bases at J; junction bases unmatched: 7. The CDR3 runs 15 residues.

This chain connects TRBV23-1 to TRBJ2-3, with D possibly being TRBD2 (5 bases). TRBV23-1 is recorded as an ORF, its role being uncertain. This CDR3 has 16 amino acids. V shed 2 bases and J shed 2 bases, with 14 bases lying between them. The CDR3 is CASSQVLTGFTDTQYF. DNA of the CDR3: TGCGCCAGCAGTCAAGTGCTGACGGGATTCACAGATACGCAGTATTTT.

The chain employs TRBV7-3 and TRBJ1-1; 8 positions match TRBD1. The germline CDR1 and CDR2 sequences are SGHTA and FQGTGA. This CDR3 is 13 amino acids long. Trimming took 4 bases from V and 5 from J; bases not matched to a gene: 3. The CDR3, as DNA: TGTGCCAGCAGCTCCGGACAGGGAACTGAAGCTTTCTTT. Protein: CASSSGQGTEAFF.

In DNA, the CDR3 is TGTGCCAGCGGAACTCGGACAGGGGGCTCAGATACGCAGTATTTT. This gives the protein CASGTRTGGSDTQYF. The rearrangement joins TRBV25-1 to TRBJ2-3; 11 bases are a match to TRBD1. The CDR3 is 15 residues long. CDR1 and CDR2 (germline): MGHDK, SYGVNS. The V and J ends lost 8 bases and 4 bases, in that order; junction bases with no gene match: 8.

CDR3 nucleotides: TGTGCCAGCAGCCAAGTCGGGGGGTTCTACAATGAGCAGTTCTTC. Translation: CASSQVGGFYNEQFF. The gene calls are TRBV14 and TRBJ2-1; 7 nucleotides match TRBD2. The CDR3 loop spans 15 amino acids. Germline assignment: CDR1 SGHDN and CDR2 FVKESK. Trimming took 1 base from V and 3 from J; bases not matched to a gene: 3.

This clone was observed a handful of times. J is TRBJ1-2 and V is TRBV6-1; possibly TRBD1 for D (6 bases). Germline-derived CDR1 and CDR2 are MNHNS and SASEGT. Trimming removed 0 bases from V and 6 bases from J, with 14 bases in between. The CDR3 totals 15 residues. CDR3 nucleotides: TGTGCCAGCAGTGAAGCGTTACAGGGAATTAATGGCTACACCTTC. It is translated as CASSEALQGINGYTF.

In this sample, this clone turned up a few times. This rearrangement joins TRBV10-1 to TRBJ2-1, with D hard to call. CDR1 and CDR2 from the germline V gene are WNHNN and SYGVQD (reference sequence). This CDR3 contains 14 residues. V shed 2 bases and J shed 7 bases, with 12 bases lying between them. For the CDR3, the DNA is TGCGCCAGCAGTGAGAATTTGGAACTAAATGAGCAGTTCTTC. Translation gives CASSENLELNEQFF.

The count of this clone is one. J is TRBJ2-1 and V is TRBV5-6, with a possible D match to TRBD2 (6 bases). The CDR3 consists of 14 residues. Looked up from germline, CDR1 is SGHDT and CDR2 is YYEEEE. With 4 bases removed from V and 9 bases from J, the gap between germline ends came to 17 bases. The CDR3 DNA reads TGTGCCAGCAGCAGCCCGGGACTGCACACTGAGCAGTTCTTC. Its translation: CASSSPGLHTEQFF.

The V gene is TRBV28, the J gene TRBJ2-4, with D uncertain. CDR3 length: 16 amino acids. Trimming cost V 7 bases and J 1 base, with 17 bases left between them. Germline V CDR1 and CDR2: MDHEN, SYDVKM. The CDR3 sequence is CASTPGEVIAKNIQYF. In DNA form, the CDR3 reads TGTGCCAGCACCCCTGGTGAGGTGATCGCCAAAAACATTCAGTACTTC.

The chain combines TRBV6-5 with TRBJ1-2, with D tentatively TRBD1 (6 bases). Germline V gives CDR1 MNHEY, CDR2 SVGAGI. Trimming took off 6 bases at V and 8 bases at J, with 19 bases between the two ends. The CDR3 totals 14 residues. The CDR3 nucleotides read TGTGCCAGCAGCCCGAGTGGGACATACGGGGGCTACACCTTC. Translating it yields CASSPSGTYGGYTF.

This clone was observed a handful of times. This sequence joins TRBV5-4 and TRBJ2-1, with TRBD2 matching over 10 bases. J gave up 3 bases and V 3 bases, and 6 bases lay outside the gene matches. The CDR3 length is 16 residues. Germline CDR1 SGHNT, CDR2 YYREEE (reference sequence). Here the CDR3 DNA reads TGTGCCAGCAGCTCTGGAGAGCGGGGGGGCTACAATGAGCAGTTCTTC. Translated: CASSSGERGGYNEQFF.

This chain joins TRBV6-5 and TRBJ1-4, with D uncertain. Germline V CDR1 and CDR2: MNHEY, SVGAGI. This CDR3 region has 16 residues. The V end lost 2 bases, the J end lost 0 bases, and 10 bases lay between the germline ends. The DNA of the CDR3 is TGTGCCAGCAGTTACGGGCAGGCTGCAACTAATGAAAAACTGTTTTTT. Its protein is CASSYGQAATNEKLFF.

V is TRBV11-3 and J is TRBJ2-5; no reliable D call. Germline V gene data show CDR1 as SGHNT and CDR2 as YENEEA. The CDR3 extends over 13 amino acids. V dropped 6 bases and J dropped 1 base, with 9 bases sitting between them. The DNA for the CDR3 is TGTGCCAGCAGTGAGAACAGCCAAGAGACCCAGTACTTC. Its translation: CASSENSQETQYF.

The V and J genes are TRBV4-3 and TRBJ1-1, with 11 bases identical to TRBD1. V lost 4 bases, J lost 1 base, and 2 bases stayed unmatched. CDR3 length: 15 residues. The germline V gene encodes CDR1 LGHNA and CDR2 YSLEER. The CDR3 loop reads CASSPDRGPNTEAFF. CDR3 DNA sequence: TGCGCCAGCAGCCCGGACAGGGGGCCGAACACTGAAGCTTTCTTT.

The chain links TRBV6-6 to TRBJ2-3; 16 positions match TRBD2. Germline loops: CDR1 MNHNY, CDR2 SVGAGI (reference sequence). CDR3 length: 15 residues. Trimming removed 10 bases from V and 4 bases from J; junction bases left unmatched: 5. In nucleotides, the CDR3 is TGTGCCACCAGGGGACTAGCGGGGGGGGCAGATACGCAGTATTTT. This codes for CATRGLAGGADTQYF.

J is TRBJ1-5 and V is TRBV4-1, with D tentatively TRBD1 (6 bases). CDR3 length: 15 amino acids. Looked up from germline, CDR1 is MGHRA and CDR2 is YSYEKL. V was clipped by 4 bases and J by 5 bases, with 15 bases between them. The CDR3 reads CASSLGTLGDQPQHF. DNA for the CDR3: TGCGCCAGCAGCCTTGGGACACTCGGGGATCAGCCCCAGCATTTT.

The rearrangement uses TRBV7-9 and TRBJ2-7; no clear D. Trimming pared 3 bases from V and 5 bases from J, leaving 14 bases between. Germline V lookup: CDR1 SEHNR, CDR2 FQNEAQ (reference sequence). CDR3 length: 14 residues. The CDR3 loop reads CASSFRWASHEQYF. The CDR3, as DNA: TGTGCCAGCAGCTTCAGGTGGGCCTCACACGAGCAGTACTTC. The full variable domain, with the rest looked up from reference TRBV7-9 and TRBJ2-7, is DTGVSQNPRHKITKRGQNVTFRCDPISEHNRLYWYRQTLGQGPEFLTYFQNEAQLEKSRLLSDRFSAERPKGSFSTLEIQRTEQGDSAMYLCASSFRWASHEQYFGPGTRLTVT.

CDR3 sequence (DNA): TGTGCCAGCAGCTTAGCGTTAGCGGGAGGGATCTACGAGCAGTACTTC. It specifies CASSLALAGGIYEQYF. V gene TRBV7-2 combines with J gene TRBJ2-7; 11 bases are shared with TRBD2. Germline V lookup: CDR1 SGHTA, CDR2 FQGNSA. This CDR3 has 16 amino acids. J gave up 3 bases and V 0 bases, and 4 bases lay outside the gene matches.

CDR3 residues: CASSLDRVTQPLHF. Here the CDR3 DNA reads TGTGCCAGCAGCTTAGACAGGGTGACCCAGCCCCTCCACTTT. The chain joins TRBV7-8 to TRBJ1-6; the D gene is possibly TRBD1 (6 bases). The CDR3 runs to 14 residues. Deletions cut 1 base from V and 13 bases from J, with 14 bases between. The germline V gene has CDR1 SGHVS and CDR2 FQNEAQ.

V and J are TRBV15 and TRBJ1-4, with 11 bases fitting TRBD1. Unmatched junction bases numbered 6, after V lost 2 bases and J lost 7 bases. Looked up from germline, CDR1 is LNHNV and CDR2 is YYDKDF (reference sequence). The CDR3 length is 16 residues. For the CDR3, the DNA is TGTGCCACCAGCAGACTCGGACAGGGGGCTCGTGAAAAACTGTTTTTT. It encodes CATSRLGQGAREKLFF.

The gene calls are TRBV25-1 and TRBJ1-6; D ambiguous. Trimming stripped 4 bases from V and 6 bases from J, with 7 bases between. This CDR3 is built from 13 residues. Germline CDR1 and CDR2: MGHDK and SYGVNS. CDR3 residues: CASSGRSNSPLHF. The CDR3 nucleotides read TGTGCCAGCAGTGGACGGAGTAATTCACCCCTCCACTTT.

A few counts support this clone. The genes are TRBV19 and TRBJ2-7; 8 nucleotides match TRBD1. V lost 8 bases, J lost 4 bases, and 10 bases stayed unmatched. Germline CDR1 reads LNHDA; CDR2 reads SQIVND (reference sequence). CDR3 length equals 14 residues. Written as DNA, the CDR3 is TGTGCCAGTGCAAGACAGGGGAAGATTTACGAGCAGTACTTC. Protein product: CASARQGKIYEQYF. Combining the CDR3 with reference TRBV19 and TRBJ2-7 gives the whole variable domain DGGITQSPKYLFRKEGQNVTLSCEQNLNHDAMYWYRQDPGQGLRLIYYSQIVNDFQKGDIAEGYSVSREKKESFPLTVTSAQKNPTAFYLCASARQGKIYEQYFGPGTRLTVT.